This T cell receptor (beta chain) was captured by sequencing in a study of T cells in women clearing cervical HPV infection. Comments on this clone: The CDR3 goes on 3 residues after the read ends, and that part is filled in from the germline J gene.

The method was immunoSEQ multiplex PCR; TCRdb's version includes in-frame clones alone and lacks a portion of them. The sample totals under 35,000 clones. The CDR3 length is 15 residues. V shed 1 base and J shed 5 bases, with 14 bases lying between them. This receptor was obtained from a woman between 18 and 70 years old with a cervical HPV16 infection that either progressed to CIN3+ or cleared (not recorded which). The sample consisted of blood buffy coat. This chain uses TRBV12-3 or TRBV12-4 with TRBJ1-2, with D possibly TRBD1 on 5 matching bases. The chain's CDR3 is CASSLGGGERYGYTF. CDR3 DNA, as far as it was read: TGTGCCAGCAGTTTAGGTGGGGGGGAACGGTATGGC.